Presented here are 12 T cell receptor beta chains from one specimen sequenced in a study of T-cell memory formation after mild COVID-19. MiXCR, applied by TCRdb to the 5' RACE reads, yields one record per CDR3 protein. The sample contains about 190,000 distinct CDR3 sequences, around 18% of which appear only once. The sample was PBMCs or a T cell subset sorted from them (not recorded which). The source of these receptors is an adult woman who had mild COVID-19 (a few samples of this study predate the infection). Cell type and time point are not known.

The chain couples TRBV7-9 to TRBJ1-1; TRBD1 matches at 9 bases. V lost 0 bases and J lost 0; bases outside the gene matches: 5. The CDR3 totals 17 residues. Germline lookup yields CDR1 SEHNR and CDR2 FQNEAQ (reference sequence). In DNA form, the CDR3 reads TGTGCCAGCAGCTTAGCTGGGTGGGACAGGGTGAACACTGAAGCTTTCTTT. Amino acid sequence: CASSLAGWDRVNTEAFF.

A few counts support this clonotype. This chain uses TRBV13 with TRBJ1-2; D may be TRBD1 (5 bases). The V end was cut by 5 bases, the J end by 2 bases, with 12 bases between. Germline V gene sequence: CDR1 PRHDT, CDR2 FYEKMQ (reference sequence). This CDR3 spans 14 amino acids. The CDR3 DNA is TGTGCCAGCAGCCTCGGCAGGGCGAACTATGGCTACACCTTC. Residues: CASSLGRANYGYTF. The complete variable domain, with remaining parts taken from reference TRBV13 and TRBJ1-2, reads AAGVIQSPRHLIKEKRETATLKCYPIPRHDTVYWYQQGPGQDPQFLISFYEKMQSDKGSIPDRFSAQQFSDYHSELNMSSLELGDSALYFCASSLGRANYGYTFGSGTRLTVV.

This chain uses TRBV15 with TRBJ1-6, with D possibly TRBD1 on 6 matching bases. Germline V gives CDR1 LNHNV, CDR2 YYDKDF (reference sequence). Trimming shortened V by 2 bases and J by 10 bases, and 30 bases separated the two germline ends. This CDR3 region has 20 residues. The CDR3 is CATSRKGVGLGTGSGSPLHF. CDR3 sequence (DNA): TGTGCCACCAGCAGAAAGGGGGTTGGACTGGGAACAGGTTCAGGATCACCCCTCCACTTT.

The chain employs TRBV29-1 and TRBJ1-3, with 8 bases that match TRBD1. The CDR3 runs to 14 residues. Germline trimming cut 5 bases from V and 2 bases from J; bases unmatched to any gene: 5. Germline V gives CDR1 SQVTM, CDR2 ANQGSEA. In DNA form, the CDR3 reads TGCAGCGTTCAAATACAGGGGGCTGGAAACACCATATATTTT. Translated: CSVQIQGAGNTIYF.

The chain recombines TRBV7-2 with TRBJ2-7, with 7 bases fitting TRBD2. Germline-derived CDR1 and CDR2 are SGHTA and FQGNSA. The CDR3 covers 16 residues. V lost 5 bases, J lost 0 bases, and 10 bases stayed unmatched. This CDR3 is CASSPWGGLSSYEQYF. The DNA for the CDR3 is TGTGCCAGCAGCCCTTGGGGGGGACTAAGCTCCTACGAGCAGTACTTC.

J is TRBJ2-1 and V is TRBV15; 9 nucleotides align to TRBD1. The CDR3 totals 15 residues. Germline values: CDR1 LNHNV, CDR2 YYDKDF (reference sequence). V dropped 8 bases and J dropped 4; count of bases not matched to a gene: 9. The CDR3 DNA reads TGTGCCACCTCAGCCGGGACAGGGTCATACAATGAGCAGTTCTTC. Residues: CATSAGTGSYNEQFF.

This clonotype has a handful of counts. This chain connects TRBV5-1 to TRBJ1-4; TRBD1 agrees at 10 bases. Germline-derived CDR1 and CDR2 are SGHRS and YFSETQ. The CDR3 is 17 amino acids. V was clipped by 4 bases and J by 0 bases; unmatched bases: 6. The CDR3 bases are TGCGCCAGCAGCAGGGACAGGGGAGGGGCAACTAATGAAAAACTGTTTTTT. It specifies CASSRDRGGATNEKLFF.

This clonotype was seen a handful of times. This chain joins TRBV20-1 and TRBJ1-2; D is unclear. Germline V gene sequence: CDR1 DFQATT, CDR2 SNEGSKA (reference sequence). The CDR3 is made up of 16 amino acids. V was shortened by 0 bases and J by 2 bases, with 16 bases between the two germline ends. CDR3 sequence reads: CSARDIVTVANYGYTF. CDR3 DNA sequence: TGCAGTGCTAGAGATATTGTCACAGTAGCCAACTATGGCTACACCTTC.

This clonotype was seen a handful of times. V is TRBV27 and J is TRBJ1-2; no clear D gene. V lost 2 bases to trimming and J lost 3 bases, with 7 bases between them. The CDR3 sequence is 13 residues long. The V gene's germline CDR1 is MNHEY and CDR2 SMNVEV (reference sequence). For the CDR3, the DNA is TGTGCCAGCAGTTTAAGGCCCGACTATGGCTACACCTTC. Protein product: CASSLRPDYGYTF.

In its sample, this clonotype was seen a few times. The CDR3 here is CASRTGGNSPLHF. The CDR3 region has the DNA TGTGCCAGCAGGACCGGCGGTAATTCACCCCTCCACTTT. The rearrangement uses TRBV12-3 or TRBV12-4 and TRBJ1-6; D ambiguous. There are 13 residues in the CDR3. The ends were cut back, 6 bases at V and 6 bases at J, with 9 bases in the middle.

The gene calls are TRBV9 and TRBJ1-2, with D perhaps TRBD1 (5 bases). This CDR3 contains 13 residues. In germline, CDR1 is SGDLS, CDR2 YYNGEE. V lost 3 bases, J lost 8 bases, and 14 bases lay in between. CDR3 protein: CASSARAVGGYTF. CDR3 coding DNA: TGTGCCAGCAGCGCCAGGGCAGTGGGGGGCTACACCTTC.

The chain links TRBV6-6 to TRBJ2-1; D not certain. Germline V gives CDR1 MNHNY, CDR2 SVGAGI (reference sequence). V dropped 2 bases and J dropped 1 base, with 15 bases sitting between them. The length of the CDR3 is 17 residues. CDR3 nucleotide sequence: TGTGCCAGCAGTTACGCGGTTGAGCTCGGGTCCTACAATGAGCAGTTCTTC. It yields the protein CASSYAVELGSYNEQFF.